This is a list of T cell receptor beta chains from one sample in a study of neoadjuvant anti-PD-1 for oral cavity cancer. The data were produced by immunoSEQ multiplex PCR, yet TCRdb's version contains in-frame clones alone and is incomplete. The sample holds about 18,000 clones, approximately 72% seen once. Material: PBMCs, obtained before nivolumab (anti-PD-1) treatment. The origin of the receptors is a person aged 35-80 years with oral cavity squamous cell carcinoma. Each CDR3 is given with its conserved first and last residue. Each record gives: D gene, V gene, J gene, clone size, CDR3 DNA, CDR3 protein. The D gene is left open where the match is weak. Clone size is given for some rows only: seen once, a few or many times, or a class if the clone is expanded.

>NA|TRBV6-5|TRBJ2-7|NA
TGTGCCAGTGAGTCCAGGGGATTGAACGAGCAGTACTTC
CASESRGLNEQYF
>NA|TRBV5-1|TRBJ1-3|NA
TGCGCCAGCAGCTTGGGCAGTCCCTCTGGAAACACCATATATTTT
CASSLGSPSGNTIYF
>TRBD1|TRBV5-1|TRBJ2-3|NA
TGCGCCAGCAGCTCAGGACAGGTCACAGATACGCAGTATTTT
CASSSGQVTDTQYF
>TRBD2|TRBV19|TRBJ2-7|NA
TGTGCCAGTAGTACAGGTAGAGCGGGAGCCAATATATACGAGCAGTACTTC
CASSTGRAGANIYEQYF
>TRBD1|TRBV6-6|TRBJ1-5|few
TGTGCCAGCGAGGACAGGGGGAATCAGCCCCAGCATTTT
CASEDRGNQPQHF
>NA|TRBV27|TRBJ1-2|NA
TGTGCCAGCACCGCGGGGGGGGGTGGCTACACCTTC
CASTAGGGGYTF
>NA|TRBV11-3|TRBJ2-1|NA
TGTGCCAGCAGCCAAGGACACGAGCAGTTCTTC
CASSQGHEQFF
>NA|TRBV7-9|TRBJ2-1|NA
TGTGCCAGCAGCTCGCGGGACAATGAGCAGTTCTTC
CASSSRDNEQFF
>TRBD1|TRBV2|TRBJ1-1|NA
TGTGCCAGCAGTGTTTCGAACAGGGGGAATGAAGCTTTCTTT
CASSVSNRGNEAFF
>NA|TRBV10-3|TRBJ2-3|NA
TGTGCCATCAGTGTTGGCCAAAGAAGCACAGATACGCAGTATTTT
CAISVGQRSTDTQYF
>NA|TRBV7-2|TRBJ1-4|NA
TGTGCCAGCAGCGCCTCAGGGATTGAAAAACTGTTTTTT
CASSASGIEKLFF
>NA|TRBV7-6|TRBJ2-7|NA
TGTGCCAGCAGGGACGCTACGGACGAGCAGTACTTC
CASRDATDEQYF
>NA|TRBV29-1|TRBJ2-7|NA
TGCAGCGTGGAGGCCCAGGGCAAGCCCTACGAGCAGTACTTC
CSVEAQGKPYEQYF
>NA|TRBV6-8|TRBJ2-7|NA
TGTGCCAGCAGTTACCGGACAGACAAGAGCTCCTACGAGCAGTACTTC
CASSYRTDKSSYEQYF
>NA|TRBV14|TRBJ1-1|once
TGTGCCAGCAGCCAGTTTCCGGGACTGGGCGACACTGAAGCTTTCTTT
CASSQFPGLGDTEAFF
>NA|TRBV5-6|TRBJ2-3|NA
TGTGCCAGCAGCTTCACAAGCGGGCTTAAAGGAAACACAGATACGCAGTATTTT
CASSFTSGLKGNTDTQYF
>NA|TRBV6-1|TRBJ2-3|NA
TGTGCCAGCAGGAAGAGGGACAGCACAGATACGCAGTATTTT
CASRKRDSTDTQYF
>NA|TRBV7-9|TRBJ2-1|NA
TGTGCCAGCAGCTTAGCGAGAAGAGGGCCTTTATACAATGAGCAGTTCTTC
CASSLARRGPLYNEQFF
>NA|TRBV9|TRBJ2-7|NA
TGTGCCAGCAGCGTAGGGAGCGGCTCCTACGAGCAGTACTTC
CASSVGSGSYEQYF
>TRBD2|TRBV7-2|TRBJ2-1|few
TGTGCCAGCAGCTTAGAGGGACTAGCGGTGAATGAGCAGTTCTTC
CASSLEGLAVNEQFF
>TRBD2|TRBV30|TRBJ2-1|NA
TGTGCCTGGACGATCGGATCGAGCGGGAATTACAATGAGCAGTTCTTC
CAWTIGSSGNYNEQFF
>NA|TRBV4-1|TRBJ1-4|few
TGCGCCAGCAGCCAAGAAGGAGGGAGGGCTGGGGAAAAACTGTTTTTT
CASSQEGGRAGEKLFF
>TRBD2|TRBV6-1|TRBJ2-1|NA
TGTGCCAGCAGTGTAGCCACTAGCGGGATCACCGATGAGCAGTTCTTC
CASSVATSGITDEQFF
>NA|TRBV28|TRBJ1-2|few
TGTGCCAGCAGTCCCCAAGGCGGCCCTATTAACTATGGCTACACCTTC
CASSPQGGPINYGYTF
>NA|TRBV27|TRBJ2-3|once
TGTGCCAGGACGGAGGGCGGGTACCATACGCAGTATTTT
CARTEGGYHTQYF
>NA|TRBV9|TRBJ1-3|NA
TGTGCCAGCAGCGCCCAGGGTACGGGAAACACCATATATTTT
CASSAQGTGNTIYF
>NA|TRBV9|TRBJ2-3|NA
TGTGCCAGCAGCGTAGCTCCCGTAAATACGCAGTATTTT
CASSVAPVNTQYF
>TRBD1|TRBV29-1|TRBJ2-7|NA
TGCAGCGTTGAAGCTCGGGGACAGGACTACTCCTACGAGCAGTACTTC
CSVEARGQDYSYEQYF
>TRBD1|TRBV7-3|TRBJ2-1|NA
TGTGCCAGCAGCCCGGGACAGGGGGTAAATGAGCAGTTCTTC
CASSPGQGVNEQFF
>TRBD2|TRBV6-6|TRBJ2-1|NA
TGTGCCTCGGGGCGGGAGGGAAACAATGAGCAGTTCTTC
CASGREGNNEQFF
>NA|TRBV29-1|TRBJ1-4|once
TGCAGCGTTGCGCATTCAACTAATGAAAAACTGTTTTTT
CSVAHSTNEKLFF
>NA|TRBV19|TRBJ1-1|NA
TGTGCCAGTAGTAGGGGCAGGCCGAACACTGAAGCTTTCTTT
CASSRGRPNTEAFF
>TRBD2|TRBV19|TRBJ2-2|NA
TGTGCCAGTAGGGGACTAGCGGCCCTCAGGGCCGGGGAGCTGTTTTTT
CASRGLAALRAGELFF
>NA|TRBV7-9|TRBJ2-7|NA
TGTGCCAGCACCAAGGATCTACCCGACGAGCAGTACTTC
CASTKDLPDEQYF
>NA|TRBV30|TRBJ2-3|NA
TGTGCCTGGAGCCGCGACTTTGCCACGCAGTATTTT
CAWSRDFATQYF
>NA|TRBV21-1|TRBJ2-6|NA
TGTGCCAGCAGCAAAGAGGGCAGGGGGGTGGATTGCTATTCTGGGGCCAACGTCCTGACTTTC
CASSKEGRGVDCYSGANVLTF